This TCR beta chain was recorded in a study of Graves' ophthalmopathy and Graves' hyperthyroidism. General study points: Most thyroid-expanded clonotypes exceeding 0.001 frequency were also found in blood. At just under 71% sensitivity and 72.22% specificity, the model predicted progression of the ophthalmopathy.

Trimming took 3 bases from V and 6 from J, leaving 5 bases between them. The CDR3 has 12 amino acids. RNA transcripts were the template, and TCR beta CDR3 regions were amplified from them. RT-PCR with HTBI primers came first, then second-round multiplex PCR. TCRdb redid the calling of the multiplex PCR reads with MiXCR, one entry per CDR3 protein. Found here are about 480,000 distinct CDR3 sequences, 14% of them singletons; the top ten hold 8% to 10%. It was from roughly 10 ml of fresh peripheral blood that the PBMCs came. There are many counts of this clonotype. Its antigen is unidentified. A much larger clone differs by one base, so this may be a read error.

The sequence came from a woman younger than 45 with Graves' ophthalmopathy. The source material was blood. The rearrangement links TRBV12-3 or TRBV12-4 to TRBJ2-2, with D hard to call. The DNA of the CDR3 is TGTGCCAGCAGTTTCTACGCCGGGGAGCTGTTTTTT. Translating it yields CASSFYAGELFF.